Given below is one T cell receptor beta chain in context. This sample is drawn from a study of blood T cell repertoires in COVID-19. Looking at the study overall: The study drew acute and convalescent COVID-19 samples from the United States, Italy and Spain. Nucleic acid was either cDNA or gDNA, and it came from T cells, B-cell-depleted T cells, or PBMCs.

Libraries were prepared by immunoSEQ multiplex PCR; TCRdb keeps only in-frame clonotypes and omits some of them. The data contain about 190,000 clones, about 77% of them singletons. Germline values: CDR1 ENHRY, CDR2 SYGVKD. The V end lost 4 bases, the J end lost 2 bases, and 13 bases lay between the germline ends. The CDR3 is 15 residues long. The chain combines TRBV10-3 with TRBJ2-3; no reliable D call. This receptor was taken from an elderly woman with active or convalescent COVID-19. Sample: peripheral blood. CDR3 DNA sequence: TGTGCCATCAGTGCTGGCCATCCGAACACAGATACGCAGTATTTT. Its protein product is CAISAGHPNTDTQYF.